One sample yielded the 7 T cell receptor beta chains listed below, sequenced in a study of CD8+CD57+ T cells in acquired aplastic anemia. The study profiled TCR beta VDJ and CDR3 using genomic DNA as template. Each CDR3 protein is one row after TCRdb ran MiXCR on the reads. The table shows about 180,000 distinct CDR3 sequences, with 55% to 65% occurring only once. The authors sequenced patients whose flow cytometry had shown CD8+CD57+ cell expansion. The specimen sequenced was sorted CD4+, CD8+, or CD8+CD57+ T cells (not recorded which) from PBMCs. Receptors were obtained from a human donor with aplastic anemia.

This chain connects TRBV27 to TRBJ2-7, with D perhaps assigned TRBD1 or TRBD2 (5 bases each). The V gene's germline CDR1 is MNHEY and CDR2 SMNVEV (reference sequence). The CDR3 covers 15 residues. Trimming removed 1 base at V and 2 bases at J, with 12 bases between. The CDR3 nucleotides are TGTGCCAGCAGTTTATTAGGGGACCCAACCTACGAGCAGTACTTC. As protein: CASSLLGDPTYEQYF.

V and J are TRBV20-1 and TRBJ1-1; TRBD1 matches 7 bases. Germline CDR1 DFQATT, CDR2 SNEGSKA (reference sequence). The CDR3 sequence is 14 residues long. The ends lost 1 base at V and 3 bases at J; junction bases unmatched: 5. The CDR3 protein is CSARGLTGDTEAFF. The CDR3 coding sequence is TGCAGTGCTAGAGGATTAACAGGGGACACTGAAGCTTTCTTT.

The J gene is TRBJ1-4, the V gene TRBV5-1; D may be TRBD1 (6 bases). Germline V lookup: CDR1 SGHRS, CDR2 YFSETQ. V was shortened by 6 bases and J by 3 bases, with 15 bases between the two germline ends. This CDR3 has 15 residues. CDR3 DNA sequence: TGCGCCAGCAATTTACAGGGCAAGGCTAATGAAAAACTGTTTTTT. It codes for CASNLQGKANEKLFF.

The V call is TRBV11-2, the J call TRBJ2-7; TRBD2 agrees at 7 bases. Germline V gene lookup returns CDR1 SGHAT and CDR2 FQNNGV. The CDR3 covers 15 residues. The trim removed 1 base at V and 2 bases at J, leaving 5 bases unmatched. As DNA, the CDR3 is TGTGCCAGCAGCTTAGCTCCTAGCGGCACCTACGAGCAGTACTTC. It yields the protein CASSLAPSGTYEQYF.

The chain recombines TRBV7-2 with TRBJ2-3; the D gene is possibly TRBD2 (5 bases). With 3 bases removed from V and 7 bases from J, the gap between germline ends came to 29 bases. From germline, CDR1 is SGHTA and CDR2 FQGNSA. This CDR3 has 19 residues. CDR3 amino acids: CASSFTRPVWTDSAYTQYF. The CDR3, as DNA: TGTGCCAGCAGCTTCACCCGGCCGGTTTGGACTGATTCAGCATATACGCAGTATTTT.

The chain links TRBV5-6 to TRBJ1-3; 9 positions match TRBD1. The V gene end was trimmed by 0 bases and the J gene end by 7 bases; junction bases not matched to a gene: 2. The CDR3 has 14 amino acids. Looked up from germline, CDR1 is SGHDT and CDR2 is YYEEEE. CDR3 in amino acids: CASSLAGTGNTIYF. CDR3 nucleotide sequence: TGTGCCAGCAGCTTGGCCGGGACAGGGAACACCATATATTTT.

The V gene is TRBV19, the J gene TRBJ1-1; D is perhaps TRBD1 (6 bases). The CDR3 has 15 residues. Per germline, CDR1 LNHDA and CDR2 SQIVND (reference sequence). The V gene lost 8 bases and the J gene lost 0 bases, with 16 bases spanning the gap. CDR3 sequence (DNA): TGTGCCAGTGCCCTCTCAACAGGGTTGAACACTGAAGCTTTCTTT. Amino acids: CASALSTGLNTEAFF.